Below are 25 T cell receptor beta chains sequenced from a single sample in a study of radiation and T cells in renal cell carcinoma. This sample's time point: blood 4 weeks post-SBRT, at nephrectomy. Specified treatment: 15 Gy SBRT to primary tumor, nephrectomy 4 weeks later. Generated by immunoSEQ multiplex PCR, the TCRdb table keeps only in-frame clones and is missing some. The repertoire includes 140,000 to 150,000 clones, roughly 90% of them detected once, and less than 20% sits in the top ten. Sequences were derived from blood, sampled from a patient whose treatment included radiotherapy and nephrectomy. The receptors were gathered from a woman aged 50 to 60 with renal cell carcinoma.

In DNA, the CDR3 is TGTGCCAGCAGCTTAGCTGGGGGCTCTAGCACAGATACGCAGTATTTT. Translating it yields CASSLAGGSSTDTQYF. The chain is built from TRBV7-6 and TRBJ2-3, with a possible D match to TRBD1 (6 bases). CDR3 length: 16 amino acids. V gave up 0 bases and J gave up 0 bases, with 10 bases separating them. Germline loops: CDR1 SGHVS, CDR2 FNYEAQ. Full variable domain (missing parts from reference TRBV7-6 and TRBJ2-3): GAGVSQSPRYKVTKRGQDVALRCDPISGHVSLYWYRQALGQGPEFLTYFNYEAQQDKSGLPNDRFSAERPEGSISTLTIQRTEQRDSAMYRCASSLAGGSSTDTQYFGPGTRLTVL.

The chain is built from TRBV19 and TRBJ2-7; 10 nucleotides align to TRBD2. The CDR3 runs 18 residues. The V gene's germline CDR1 is LNHDA and CDR2 SQIVND (reference sequence). V was clipped by 1 base and J by 5 bases; unmatched bases: 14. For the CDR3, the DNA is TGTGCCAGTAGTATAGGTCCCCTAAGAGCGGGAGGGGACGACGAGCAGTACTTC. Translated: CASSIGPLRAGGDDEQYF. Complete variable domain (other parts from reference TRBV19 and TRBJ2-7): DGGITQSPKYLFRKEGQNVTLSCEQNLNHDAMYWYRQDPGQGLRLIYYSQIVNDFQKGDIAEGYSVSREKKESFPLTVTSAQKNPTAFYLCASSIGPLRAGGDDEQYFGPGTRLTVT.

This sequence joins TRBV5-4 and TRBJ2-3; perhaps TRBD2 as D (5 bases). V lost 0 bases and J 2 bases, leaving 13 bases between the germline ends. Looked up from germline, CDR1 is SGHNT and CDR2 is YYREEE (reference sequence). The CDR3 length is 16 residues. CDR3 DNA sequence: TGTGCCAGCAGCTTGGATGGGCGGGTTGACACAGATACGCAGTATTTT. This codes for CASSLDGRVDTDTQYF. Combining the CDR3 with reference TRBV5-4 and TRBJ2-3 gives the whole variable domain ETGVTQSPTHLIKTRGQQVTLRCSSQSGHNTVSWYQQALGQGPQFIFQYYREEENGRGNFPPRFSGLQFPNYSSELNVNALELDDSALYLCASSLDGRVDTDTQYFGPGTRLTVL.

The chain employs TRBV5-6 and TRBJ2-7; 11 nucleotides match TRBD1. The junction had 5 bases not matched to a gene; V was cut back by 3 bases and J by 0 bases. Germline CDR1 reads SGHDT; CDR2 reads YYEEEE. The CDR3 is made up of 16 amino acids. In nucleotides, the CDR3 is TGTGCCAGCAGCTGGTCCGGGACAGGGGGCTCCTACGAGCAGTACTTC. Its protein is CASSWSGTGGSYEQYF.

This clone was seen just once. The chain employs TRBV2 and TRBJ2-3, with TRBD1 identical over 9 bases. The ends lost 5 bases at V and 2 bases at J; junction bases unmatched: 8. Germline CDR1 reads SNHLY; CDR2 reads FYNNEI. The length of the CDR3 is 16 residues. The CDR3: CASSPSGTGTTDTQYF. CDR3 coding DNA: TGTGCCAGCAGTCCATCCGGGACAGGGACCACAGATACGCAGTATTTT.

The V and J genes are TRBV11-3 and TRBJ2-5, with unresolved D. This CDR3 region has 13 residues. Looked up from germline, CDR1 is SGHNT and CDR2 is YENEEA. Trimming stripped 3 bases from V and 1 base from J, with 6 bases between. CDR3 sequence reads: CASSFAGQETQYF. The CDR3 bases are TGTGCCAGCAGCTTCGCCGGCCAAGAGACCCAGTACTTC.

The V call is TRBV7-8, the J call TRBJ1-2; D unresolved. CDR3 length: 14 amino acids. Germline loops: CDR1 SGHVS, CDR2 FQNEAQ. V dropped 8 bases and J dropped 2 bases, with 15 bases sitting between them. Written as DNA, the CDR3 is TGTGCCAGCGAGAGAGGACGGGCGAACTATGGCTACACCTTC. Translation: CASERGRANYGYTF.

On this clone: Other nucleotide sequences from this sample produce the same CDR3. The rearrangement joins TRBV5-1 to TRBJ2-1; D tentatively fits TRBD1 or TRBD2 (5 bases each). V was clipped by 0 bases and J by 0 bases, with 10 bases between them. In germline, CDR1 is SGHRS, CDR2 YFSETQ. CDR3 length equals 16 residues. The DNA of the CDR3 is TGCGCCAGCAGCTTGGGCGCAGGGAGCTCCTACAATGAGCAGTTCTTC. Its translation: CASSLGAGSSYNEQFF.

This clone appeared once. The V call is TRBV9, the J call TRBJ2-7; TRBD1 matches at 9 bases. J lost 5 bases, V lost 4 bases, and 10 bases had no gene match. The CDR3 extends over 15 amino acids. The germline CDR1 and CDR2 sequences are SGDLS and YYNGEE. CDR3 sequence (DNA): TGTGCCAGCAGCCCCCTCGGACAGGGGAGCGACGAGCAGTACTTC. Its protein product is CASSPLGQGSDEQYF.

For the CDR3, the DNA is TGTGCCAGCTCACCATCCAAAAACATTCAGTACTTC. This encodes CASSPSKNIQYF. The rearrangement joins TRBV18 to TRBJ2-4; D is uncertain. The germline gives CDR1 KGHSH, CDR2 LQKENI. The CDR3 is made up of 12 amino acids. Trimming removed 2 bases from V and 2 bases from J, with 1 base in between.

This clone was seen just once. This sequence joins TRBV5-1 and TRBJ2-3; 7 bases are shared with TRBD2. Germline-derived CDR1 and CDR2 are SGHRS and YFSETQ. The ends lost 2 bases at V and 3 bases at J; junction bases unmatched: 6. This CDR3 contains 15 residues. CDR3 in DNA: TGCGCCAGCAGCTTTGCGGGAGATGTGACAGATACGCAGTATTTT. This encodes CASSFAGDVTDTQYF. Using reference TRBV5-1 and TRBJ2-3 for the parts outside the CDR3, the full variable domain is KAGVTQTPRYLIKTRGQQVTLSCSPISGHRSVSWYQQTPGQGLQFLFEYFSETQRNKGNFPGRFSGRQFSNSRSEMNVSTLELGDSALYLCASSFAGDVTDTQYFGPGTRLTVL.

The V call is TRBV14, the J call TRBJ2-2, with 7 bases matching TRBD2. CDR3 length: 16 residues. V was pared by 0 bases and J by 5 bases, with 6 bases of the junction left unmatched. The germline gives CDR1 SGHDN, CDR2 FVKESK. CDR3 bases: TGTGCCAGCAGCCAAGAACCGACTAGCAGTACCGGGGAGCTGTTTTTT. Residues: CASSQEPTSSTGELFF.

The sample holds one count of this clone. The chain employs TRBV4-3 and TRBJ1-6; unclear D gene. The germline gives CDR1 LGHNA, CDR2 YSLEER. The length of the CDR3 is 16 residues. Trimming pared 2 bases from V and 6 bases from J, leaving 14 bases between. The CDR3 protein is CASSQQTEIPNSPLHF. CDR3 nucleotides: TGCGCCAGCAGCCAACAAACAGAGATACCTAATTCACCCCTCCACTTT.

The J gene is TRBJ2-5, the V gene TRBV6-5, with 7 bases matching TRBD1. V shed 5 bases and J 2 bases; nucleotides not matched to a gene: 8. Per germline, CDR1 MNHEY and CDR2 SVGAGI. This CDR3 spans 15 amino acids. DNA for the CDR3: TGTGCCAGCAGTCGACCCGGGACAGCTCAAGAGACCCAGTACTTC. This codes for CASSRPGTAQETQYF.

This chain links TRBV5-5 with TRBJ2-5; D uncertain. CDR1 and CDR2 (germline): SGHKS, YYEKEE (reference sequence). Deletions cut 5 bases from V and 1 base from J, with 18 bases between. CDR3 size: 16 residues. The CDR3 DNA reads TGTGCCAGCAGTCCCCTGGGCAGCCGCCTCCAAGAGACCCAGTACTTC. It translates to CASSPLGSRLQETQYF. The full variable domain, with the rest looked up from reference TRBV5-5 and TRBJ2-5, is DAGVTQSPTHLIKTRGQQVTLRCSPISGHKSVSWYQQVLGQGPQFIFQYYEKEERGRGNFPDRFSARQFPNYSSELNVNALLLGDSALYLCASSPLGSRLQETQYFGPGTRLLVL.

This chain connects TRBV6-6 to TRBJ1-4; D perhaps matches TRBD1 (6 bases). V dropped 4 bases and J dropped 8 bases, with 17 bases sitting between them. CDR3 size: 15 residues. The germline V gene encodes CDR1 MNHNY and CDR2 SVGAGI (reference sequence). CDR3 DNA: TGTGCCAGCAGTTCCCTTACAGGGTTCGGGGAAAAACTGTTTTTT. This sequence encodes CASSSLTGFGEKLFF.

The V gene is TRBV6-5, the J gene TRBJ2-7, with TRBD2 as a possible D gene (5 bases). The CDR3 totals 13 residues. V lost 10 bases to trimming and J lost 2 bases, with 15 bases between them. Per the germline V gene, CDR1 is MNHEY and CDR2 is SVGAGI. CDR3 DNA sequence: TGTGCCACCGGGGAACGGCGAACCTACGAGCAGTACTTC. Its translation: CATGERRTYEQYF.

The CDR3: CASNPKGLAGAINTGELFF. The CDR3 nucleotides are TGTGCCAGTAACCCGAAGGGACTAGCGGGAGCCATTAACACCGGGGAGCTGTTTTTT. The chain has TRBV19 and TRBJ2-2; 14 bases agree with TRBD2. In germline, CDR1 is LNHDA, CDR2 SQIVND (reference sequence). The CDR3 sequence is 19 residues long. The V and J ends lost 7 bases and 2 bases, in that order; junction bases with no gene match: 12.

The chain couples TRBV27 to TRBJ1-5, with a tentative D call TRBD1 (6 bases). This CDR3 has 14 residues. Germline V lookup: CDR1 MNHEY, CDR2 SMNVEV (reference sequence). V was shortened by 7 bases and J by 2 bases, with 12 bases between the two germline ends. The CDR3 protein is CASKSGVGNQPQHF. Here the CDR3 DNA reads TGTGCCAGCAAATCAGGGGTGGGCAATCAGCCCCAGCATTTT.

The chain carries TRBV9 and TRBJ2-2, with 8 bases fitting TRBD1. The CDR3 runs to 14 residues. CDR1 SGDLS and CDR2 YYNGEE come from the germline V gene. V shed 7 bases, J shed 2 bases, and the junction held 4 bases outside the gene matches. The CDR3 bases are TGTGCCAGCGAGGGGACAGGCAACACCGGGGAGCTGTTTTTT. Its translation is CASEGTGNTGELFF. Filled out from reference TRBV9 and TRBJ2-2, the complete variable domain reads DSGVTQTPKHLITATGQRVTLRCSPRSGDLSVYWYQQSLDQGLQFLIQYYNGEERAKGNILERFSAQQFPDLHSELNLSSLELGDSALYFCASEGTGNTGELFFGEGSRLTVL.

The rearrangement links TRBV18 to TRBJ1-1; maybe TRBD1 (5 bases). V lost 3 bases, J lost 1 base, and 12 bases lay in between. The germline V gene has CDR1 KGHSH and CDR2 LQKENI. The CDR3 runs 15 residues. The CDR3 region has the DNA TGTGCCAGCTCACCCGGCAGGGACTCGAACACTGAAGCTTTCTTT. Its translation: CASSPGRDSNTEAFF.

J is TRBJ1-1 and V is TRBV13; D gene uncertain. The CDR3 spans 14 residues. The V gene's germline CDR1 is PRHDT and CDR2 FYEKMQ (reference sequence). Trimming stripped 5 bases from V and 5 bases from J, with 15 bases between. The CDR3 DNA follows: TGTGCCAGCAGCCCAGTTCGAAGGGAGACTGAAGCTTTCTTT. Its protein is CASSPVRRETEAFF.

With respect to this clone: The sample has other DNA sequences that encode this CDR3 too. The V gene is TRBV9, the J gene TRBJ2-3; D is perhaps TRBD1 (6 bases). V was cut by 0 bases and J by 6 bases, with 14 bases left in between. The CDR3 spans 15 residues. The germline CDR1 and CDR2 sequences are SGDLS and YYNGEE. The CDR3 loop is CASSVGGLERDTQYF. CDR3 bases: TGTGCCAGCAGCGTAGGGGGGCTAGAGAGGGATACGCAGTATTTT.

This clone was seen once. This sequence joins TRBV5-1 and TRBJ2-5, with 8 bases fitting TRBD1. The ends lost 4 bases at V and 2 bases at J; junction bases unmatched: 7. CDR3 length equals 15 residues. In germline, CDR1 is SGHRS, CDR2 YFSETQ. CDR3 in DNA: TGCGCCAGCAGCGGTCTGGACAGGGCTCAAGAGACCCAGTACTTC. This gives the protein CASSGLDRAQETQYF.

The rearrangement uses TRBV4-3 and TRBJ1-2; the D is unclear. The CDR3 has 16 residues. V lost 0 bases and J lost 5, with 16 bases in between. Germline V gives CDR1 LGHNA, CDR2 YSLEER. This CDR3 is CASSQDLQAGDYGYTF. The CDR3 DNA is TGCGCCAGCAGCCAAGATCTCCAGGCTGGGGATTATGGCTACACCTTC.